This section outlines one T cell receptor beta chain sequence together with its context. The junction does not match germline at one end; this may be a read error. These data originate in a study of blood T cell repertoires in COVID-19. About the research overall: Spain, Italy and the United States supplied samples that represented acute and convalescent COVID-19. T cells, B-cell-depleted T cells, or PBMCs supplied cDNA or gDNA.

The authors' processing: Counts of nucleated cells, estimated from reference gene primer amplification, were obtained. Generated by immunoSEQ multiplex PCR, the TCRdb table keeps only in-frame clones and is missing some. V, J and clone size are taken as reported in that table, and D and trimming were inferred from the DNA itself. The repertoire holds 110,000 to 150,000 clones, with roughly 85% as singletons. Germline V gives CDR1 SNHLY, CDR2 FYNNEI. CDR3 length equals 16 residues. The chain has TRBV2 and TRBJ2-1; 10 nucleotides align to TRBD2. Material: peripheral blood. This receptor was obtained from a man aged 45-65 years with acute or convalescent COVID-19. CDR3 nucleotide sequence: TGTGCCAGCAGTGGGCCCGGGACTAGCGTCTACAATGAACAGTTCTTC. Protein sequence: CASSGPGTSVYNEQFF.